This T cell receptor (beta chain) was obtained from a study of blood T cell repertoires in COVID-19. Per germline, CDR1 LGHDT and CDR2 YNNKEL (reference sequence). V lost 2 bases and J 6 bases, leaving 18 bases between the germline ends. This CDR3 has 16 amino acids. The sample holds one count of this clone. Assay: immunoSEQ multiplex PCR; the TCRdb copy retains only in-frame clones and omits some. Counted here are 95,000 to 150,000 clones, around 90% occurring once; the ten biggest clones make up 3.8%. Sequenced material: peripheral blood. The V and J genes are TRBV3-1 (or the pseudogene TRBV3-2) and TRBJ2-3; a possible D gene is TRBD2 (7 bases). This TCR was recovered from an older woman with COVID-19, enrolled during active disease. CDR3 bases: TGTGCCAGCAGCCAATTAGGTGGGGGGGCCGGGGATACGCAGTATTTT. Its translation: CASSQLGGGAGDTQYF.